This TCR beta chain was profiled in a study of shared clonotypes between healthy human individuals. Details on this clone: Its antigen is unidentified.

The study's findings and limits: At large depth, rarefaction still showed sorted-subset sequencing to be incomplete. Blood alone was sampled, and tissue repertoires likely differ.

It was CD45RO-negative cells, positively selected for CCR7, that made up naive CD8 cells, with terminally differentiated effector memory CD45RA+ cells excluded. Free of recent acute infections or vaccinations, the donors were healthy HIV-negative adults. The data were produced by immunoSEQ multiplex PCR, yet TCRdb's version contains in-frame clones alone and is incomplete. The data contain some 600,000 clones, 95% to 97% of them singletons. Sample: naive CD8+ T cells sorted from blood. The origin of this receptor is a woman in her 30s in good health.

Here the CDR3 reads CATSRDPLGSEAYEQYF. As DNA, the CDR3 is TGTGCCACCAGCAGGGATCCTCTCGGGAGTGAGGCCTACGAGCAGTACTTC. The chain couples TRBV15 to TRBJ2-7; D may be TRBD2 (6 bases). Germline V gives CDR1 LNHNV, CDR2 YYDKDF (reference sequence). V was shortened by 3 bases and J by 2 bases, with 20 bases between the two germline ends. This CDR3 comprises 17 residues.